Listed below are T cell receptor beta chains from one sample, sequenced in a study of blood T cell repertoires in COVID-19. The assay was immunoSEQ multiplex PCR, and TCRdb's table has in-frame clones only and misses some. This sample has under 55,000 clones, with 86% found just once. Input material: peripheral blood. The source of these receptors is a man aged 40-49 years with active COVID-19. CDR3s include the opening cysteine and the closing phenylalanine or tryptophan. A D gene is named only where the DNA matches it firmly. Only some rows state a clone size, as once, few, many or a class for expanded clones.

d_call: .
j_call: TRBJ2-3
cdr3_length: 11
clone_size: .
v_call: TRBV20-1
cdr3_aa: CSACQTDTQYF
cdr3_nt: TGCAGTGCTTGCCAGACAGATACGCAGTATTTT

d_call: .
j_call: TRBJ1-1
cdr3_length: 14
clone_size: few
v_call: TRBV6-2/TRBV6-3
cdr3_aa: CASSYSNRVTEAFF
cdr3_nt: TGTGCCAGCAGTTACTCGAACAGAGTCACTGAAGCTTTCTTT

d_call: TRBD2
j_call: TRBJ2-5
cdr3_length: 15
clone_size: .
v_call: TRBV7-9
cdr3_aa: CASSQPGTRFETQYF
cdr3_nt: TGTGCCAGCAGCCAACCCGGGACTAGATTCGAGACCCAGTACTTC

d_call: .
j_call: TRBJ2-4
cdr3_length: 17
clone_size: .
v_call: TRBV24-1
cdr3_aa: CATSGRAGDGRGYIQYF
cdr3_nt: TGTGCCACCAGTGGTAGGGCGGGGGACGGAAGGGGGTACATTCAGTACTTC

d_call: .
j_call: TRBJ2-7
cdr3_length: 14
clone_size: .
v_call: TRBV5-1
cdr3_aa: CASSLAGYSYEQYF
cdr3_nt: TGCGCCAGCAGCTTGGCCGGTTACAGCTACGAGCAGTACTTC

d_call: TRBD1
j_call: TRBJ1-6
cdr3_length: 16
clone_size: .
v_call: TRBV18
cdr3_aa: CASSPNIRGDHSPLHF
cdr3_nt: TGTGCCAGCTCACCAAATATCAGGGGGGATCATTCACCCCTCCACTTT

d_call: .
j_call: TRBJ1-5
cdr3_length: 15
clone_size: .
v_call: TRBV4-1
cdr3_aa: CASSRASGDNQPQHF
cdr3_nt: TGCGCCAGCAGCCGGGCCTCCGGGGACAATCAGCCCCAGCATTTT

d_call: TRBD1
j_call: TRBJ1-1
cdr3_length: 15
clone_size: .
v_call: TRBV7-2
cdr3_aa: CASSLRQGAGTEAFF
cdr3_nt: TGTGCCAGCAGCCTTCGACAGGGGGCCGGCACTGAAGCTTTCTTT

d_call: .
j_call: TRBJ2-7
cdr3_length: 13
clone_size: .
v_call: TRBV5-6
cdr3_aa: CASSSANGDEQYF
cdr3_nt: TGTGCCAGCAGCTCCGCAAACGGAGACGAGCAGTACTTC

d_call: TRBD2
j_call: TRBJ2-5
cdr3_length: 13
clone_size: .
v_call: TRBV6-5
cdr3_aa: CASSRTSWETQYF
cdr3_nt: TGTGCCAGCAGTCGGACTAGTTGGGAGACCCAGTACTTC

d_call: TRBD2
j_call: TRBJ2-6
cdr3_length: 17
clone_size: .
v_call: TRBV27
cdr3_aa: CASSRLAGISGANVLTF
cdr3_nt: TGTGCCAGCAGTAGATTAGCGGGCATCTCTGGGGCCAACGTCCTGACTTTC

d_call: .
j_call: TRBJ2-3
cdr3_length: 13
clone_size: .
v_call: TRBV29-1
cdr3_aa: CSVDLGITDTQYF
cdr3_nt: TGCAGCGTTGATCTCGGGATCACAGATACGCAGTATTTT

d_call: .
j_call: TRBJ2-5
cdr3_length: 13
clone_size: .
v_call: TRBV7-3
cdr3_aa: CASSLEGEETQYF
cdr3_nt: TGTGCCAGCAGCTTGGAGGGAGAAGAGACCCAGTACTTC

d_call: .
j_call: TRBJ2-2
cdr3_length: 14
clone_size: few
v_call: TRBV30
cdr3_aa: CAWSGSRGTGELFF
cdr3_nt: TGTGCCTGGAGTGGATCCAGGGGAACCGGGGAGCTGTTTTTT

d_call: .
j_call: TRBJ1-5
cdr3_length: 12
clone_size: few
v_call: TRBV20-1
cdr3_aa: CSASKGHQPQHF
cdr3_nt: TGCAGTGCTAGTAAGGGGCATCAGCCCCAGCATTTT

d_call: .
j_call: TRBJ1-1
cdr3_length: 15
clone_size: .
v_call: TRBV4-2
cdr3_aa: CASSQLRIGGLEAFF
cdr3_nt: TGTGCCAGCAGCCAACTGAGAATAGGAGGACTTGAAGCTTTCTTT

d_call: .
j_call: TRBJ2-3
cdr3_length: 16
clone_size: once
v_call: TRBV11-1
cdr3_aa: CASSPRSGPGTDTQYF
cdr3_nt: TGTGCCAGCAGCCCCCGCAGTGGCCCGGGAACAGATACGCAGTATTTT

d_call: TRBD2
j_call: TRBJ2-7
cdr3_length: 16
clone_size: .
v_call: TRBV9
cdr3_aa: CASSAGGAGGYYEQYF
cdr3_nt: TGTGCCAGCAGCGCCGGTGGAGCGGGAGGGTACTACGAGCAGTACTTC

d_call: .
j_call: TRBJ2-1
cdr3_length: 12
clone_size: .
v_call: TRBV30
cdr3_aa: CAWITIRDEQFF
cdr3_nt: TGTGCCTGGATAACTATTCGGGATGAGCAGTTCTTC

d_call: .
j_call: TRBJ2-3
cdr3_length: 11
clone_size: .
v_call: TRBV30
cdr3_aa: CAWYTRDTQYF
cdr3_nt: TGTGCCTGGTATACACGCGATACGCAGTATTTT

d_call: .
j_call: TRBJ1-3
cdr3_length: 17
clone_size: .
v_call: TRBV9
cdr3_aa: CASSSGERTFSGNTIYF
cdr3_nt: TGTGCCAGCAGCTCAGGGGAGCGGACCTTTTCTGGAAACACCATATATTTT

d_call: TRBD2
j_call: TRBJ2-7
cdr3_length: 14
clone_size: medium-sized
v_call: TRBV30
cdr3_aa: CACLPTSAAYEQYF
cdr3_nt: TGTGCCTGCCTCCCGACTAGCGCAGCCTACGAGCAGTACTTC

d_call: TRBD2
j_call: TRBJ2-2
cdr3_length: 16
clone_size: .
v_call: TRBV3-1/TRBV3-2
cdr3_aa: CASSPTLAGVTGELFF
cdr3_nt: TGTGCCAGCAGCCCTACTCTAGCGGGAGTTACCGGGGAGCTGTTTTTT

d_call: .
j_call: TRBJ1-5
cdr3_length: 14
clone_size: few
v_call: TRBV2
cdr3_aa: CASRQGVDNQPQHF
cdr3_nt: TGTGCCAGCCGCCAAGGGGTTGACAATCAGCCCCAGCATTTT